This T cell receptor beta chain is drawn from a study of Ad26.COV2.S vaccination and SARS-CoV-2 variants. Study information: Ad26.COV2.S given intramuscularly, once or twice 56 days apart.

For this clone: The target antigen is unknown.

Findings and limits, study-wide: The study found higher spike-specific TCR breadth in vaccine than placebo recipients.

The treatment is: some 20 received Ad26.COV2.S at low or high dose, single or two shots; 5 received placebo; per-sample allocation not given. Each sample was drawn 63 days after the first injection (of vaccine or placebo). Method: immunoSEQ multiplex PCR; TCRdb's copy keeps in-frame clones and lacks some. Among 440,000 or so clones listed, 80% to 90% were seen once. Germline V gives CDR1 LNHDA, CDR2 SQIVND (reference sequence). This CDR3 contains 17 residues. Trimming at V came to 6 bases and at J to 0 bases, leaving 10 bases not matched to a gene. The chain uses TRBV19 and TRBJ1-5; 8 bases align to TRBD1. This sequence was found in a person aged 18-65 years who received the Ad26.COV2.S COVID-19 vaccine or a placebo. Sample: peripheral blood, taken in a trial of Ad26.COV2.S vaccine versus placebo. CDR3 protein: CASSSDRVYNSNQPQHF. Here the CDR3 DNA reads TGTGCCAGTAGCTCGGACAGGGTCTACAATAGCAATCAGCCCCAGCATTTT.